Listed here is a single TCR beta chain. The antigen remains unidentified. Between the trimmed V and J ends, which lost 2 bases and 5 bases, there was a span of 12 bases. The length of the CDR3 is 14 residues. The germline CDR1 and CDR2 sequences are MNHEY and SVGAGI. As for the donors, each was a healthy bone marrow donor. These data originate in a study of cytomegalovirus exposure and HLA in healthy donors. About the study: Unique TCRs from HLA-typed donors, about 85 million of them, were held in an early data release. Study-wide points: In a later analysis, HLA-C alleles had the fewest associated TCRs, DRB1 alleles the most.

Use of 60 Vbeta and 13 Jbeta primers characterized the PCR. The protocol was immunoSEQ multiplex PCR, while the TCRdb copy is restricted to in-frame clones and leaves out a portion. The sample has tens of thousands of clones, 65% to 80% seen once. The chain joins TRBV6-5 to TRBJ1-1; maybe TRBD1 (5 bases). The sequence was collected from a man under 40 in good health and CMV-seronegative. Sequencing input: PBMCs. CDR3 protein: CASSYHPRVTEAFF. The CDR3 DNA sequence: TGTGCCAGCAGTTACCACCCCAGGGTTACTGAAGCTTTCTTT.